Sequencing of this T cell receptor (beta chain) was carried out in a study of shared clonotypes between healthy human individuals (dated by TCRdb to the early 2020s). For context, the study as a whole: Two women and three men aged 18 to 49 years were included in the cohort. The study deeply sequenced blood TCR repertoires of about five healthy adults to estimate repertoire size and the extent of clonotype sharing between individuals. Libraries were prepared and TCR repertoires were sequenced by different laboratories using diverse techniques, in order to increase sequencing depth and limit assay-specific biases. Per donor, leukapheresis produced somewhere between about 0.8 and 9.5 billion PBMCs. Findings and caveats that apply to the study as a whole: Sampling was restricted to blood, and TCR repertoires in tissue are likely to differ from TCR repertoires in blood. Because the study included a small number of donors, the genetic and exposure-history diversity represented was limited. Pairwise subsampling led to the expectation that sequencing depth would affect the degree of clonotype sharing among donors.

CDR1 and CDR2 are drawn from the germline V gene (reference sequence): LNHNV, YYDKDF. The CDR3 covers 12 residues, taking in both the cysteine and the phenylalanine. Solely the CDR3 DNA is kept, with 36 bases framed from the first base. V and J are truncated by 6 bases and 3 bases respectively, leaving an intervening sequence of 8 bases. For this clone: It lacks a known antigen. No base quality information exists; no much larger clone differs at one position.

Using the deep immunoSEQ assay, multiplex PCR amplified TCR CDR3 regions from genomic DNA. For each cell subset, the extracted genomic DNA was distributed evenly across all wells of several immunoSEQ 96-well plates, and each plate served as one replicate. For unsorted PBMC, approximately 290 ng genomic DNA, equal to tens of thousands of T cell genomes, was loaded into each replicate PCR. Genomic DNA from unsorted PBMC was sequenced over ten immunoSEQ deep assay plates. Purified libraries were quantified with a Qubit 3.0 fluorometer, sized on a Bioanalyzer 2100, and re-quantified with the KAPA Library Quantification kit. Each immunoSEQ 96-well plate was sequenced on its own single-read 150-cycle Illumina NextSeq 550 flow cell. The paper's data handling went like this. The immunoSEQ output contained only junctional sequences without quality scores, so filtering could not match that applied to full-length reads. To assign V/J genes and CDR3, sequences were annotated against IMGT germline references using PyIR, a Python wrapper for IgBLAST v1.9. Any read was removed if the V/J assignment was weak (E-value above 1e-6), the CDR3 was missing, or the read contained stop codons, out-of-frame junctions, or ambiguous translated residues. V3J clonotypes were defined as sequences sharing the same inferred V gene, J gene, and CDR3 amino acid sequence. Percentage overlap between repertoires was calculated by dividing the number of shared unique clonotypes by the size of the smaller repertoire. Three approaches were used to assess repertoire richness: RTK rarefaction, the Chao1 estimator, and Recon v2.1 estimates of unobserved clonotypes. The immuneACCESS repertoire file appears here via TCRdb, limited to in-frame rearrangements. These files lack a portion of the clones; in checked studies, under half of the deficit traces to unresolved V genes, and the cause of the others is not known. V and J calls and clone size are as listed in that table; D and trimming were resolved from the DNA. Counted in this sample were around 500,000 clones; about four fifths of them appeared once. Under 15% of the sample is held by the ten biggest clonotypes.

Donors were healthy HIV-negative adults with no recently reported acute infections or vaccinations. All donors were Caucasian adults living in Nashville, Tennessee, USA. In the unsorted samples, 90 million or so PBMCs were counted, and genomic DNA was extracted using the QIAamp DNA Blood Mini kit. After blood collection by leukapheresis, PBMCs were isolated using Ficoll-Histopaque density gradient centrifugation and then cryopreserved in the vapor phase of liquid nitrogen. Sequenced material: PBMCs. The origin of this receptor is a woman aged 40 to 50 in good health. Some clones in this sample may be carry-over from other donors' samples. The V and J segments used are TRBV15 and TRBJ2-5; there is no confident call for the D gene. This receptor carries the CDR3 CATRGLKETQYF. The nucleotide sequence reads as follows: TGTGCCACCAGGGGGTTAAAAGAGACCCAGTACTTC.